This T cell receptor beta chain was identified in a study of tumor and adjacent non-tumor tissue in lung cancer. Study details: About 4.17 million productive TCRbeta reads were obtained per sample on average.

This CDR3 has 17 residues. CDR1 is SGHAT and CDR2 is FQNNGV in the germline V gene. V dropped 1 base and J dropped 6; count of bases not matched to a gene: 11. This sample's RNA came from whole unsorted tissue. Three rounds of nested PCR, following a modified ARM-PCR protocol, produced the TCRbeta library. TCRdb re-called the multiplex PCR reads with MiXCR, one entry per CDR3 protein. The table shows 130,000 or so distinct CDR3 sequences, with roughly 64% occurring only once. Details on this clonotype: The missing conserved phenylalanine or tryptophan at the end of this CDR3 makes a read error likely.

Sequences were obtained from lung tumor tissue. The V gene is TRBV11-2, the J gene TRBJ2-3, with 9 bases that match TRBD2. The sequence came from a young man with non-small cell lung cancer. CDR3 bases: TGTGCCAGCAGCTTAGTACGGGTAGCGGGAGACCGGGATACGCAGTATTTA. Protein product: CASSLVRVAGDRDTQYL.